Described below is a single TCR beta chain sequence and its context. This sample is part of a study of T-cell reconstitution after alpha-beta-depleted transplantation in children. CDR3 length equals 14 residues. Germline V gives CDR1 LNHDA, CDR2 SQIVND (reference sequence). V shed 6 bases, J shed 6 bases, and the junction held 10 bases outside the gene matches. Preparation of the TCRbeta library used unique molecular identifiers. TCRdb reprocessed the PCR reads with MiXCR, giving one entry per CDR3 protein. The table shows 200,000 to 250,000 distinct CDR3 sequences, with about 9.2% occurring only once.

The sequence was collected from a human donor who donated a stem cell graft to a child with acute lymphoblastic leukemia. The input for sequencing was PBMCs from the stem cell graft donor, taken from the stem cell graft. The chain is built from TRBV19 and TRBJ1-1, with 7 nucleotides matching TRBD1. Here the CDR3 DNA reads TGTGCCAGTAGAATTGACAGGGACGTACCTGAAGCTTTCTTT. The encoded protein is CASRIDRDVPEAFF.